Included here is one T cell receptor beta chain sequence, with context. The data derive from a study of OX40 agonist ivuxolimab in advanced cancers. Sequencing used immunoSEQ multiplex PCR; TCRdb keeps in-frame clones, though not all of them. This repertoire shows 30,000 to 35,000 clones, about 82% found once; its top ten account for 20% to 30%. The germline CDR1 and CDR2 sequences are MNHEY and SVGAGI. This CDR3 comprises 14 residues. V lost 0 bases to trimming and J lost 3 bases, with 8 bases between them. This TCR was sampled from an adult with an advanced solid tumor such as melanoma, head and neck, liver or kidney cancer. The genes are TRBV6-5 and TRBJ1-1; D not resolved. The source material was CD4+ or CD8+ T cells sorted from blood, sampled in a trial of the OX40 agonist ivuxolimab. In DNA, the CDR3 is TGTGCCAGCAGTTACTCAGGTGTTGACACTGAAGCTTTCTTT. The encoded protein is CASSYSGVDTEAFF.